One TCR beta chain is described in this entry. These data originate in a study of blood T cell repertoires in COVID-19. This table comes from immunoSEQ multiplex PCR, and its TCRdb copy is limited to in-frame clones, with some not included. The profile shows 250,000 or so clones, approximately 80% of them singletons. Per germline, CDR1 LGHNA and CDR2 YNFKEQ. Losses at the gene ends were 1 base for V and 4 bases for J; bases not matched to a gene: 9. The CDR3 length is 16 residues. The TCR was taken from a woman aged 55-70 years with active or convalescent COVID-19. The rearrangement joins TRBV4-2 to TRBJ2-5, with TRBD2 identical over 7 bases. Sequencing was performed on peripheral blood. The CDR3 loop is CASSQGRAGVGETQYF. The CDR3 DNA reads as TGTGCCAGCAGCCAAGGCCGCGCGGGAGTAGGAGAGACCCAGTACTTC.